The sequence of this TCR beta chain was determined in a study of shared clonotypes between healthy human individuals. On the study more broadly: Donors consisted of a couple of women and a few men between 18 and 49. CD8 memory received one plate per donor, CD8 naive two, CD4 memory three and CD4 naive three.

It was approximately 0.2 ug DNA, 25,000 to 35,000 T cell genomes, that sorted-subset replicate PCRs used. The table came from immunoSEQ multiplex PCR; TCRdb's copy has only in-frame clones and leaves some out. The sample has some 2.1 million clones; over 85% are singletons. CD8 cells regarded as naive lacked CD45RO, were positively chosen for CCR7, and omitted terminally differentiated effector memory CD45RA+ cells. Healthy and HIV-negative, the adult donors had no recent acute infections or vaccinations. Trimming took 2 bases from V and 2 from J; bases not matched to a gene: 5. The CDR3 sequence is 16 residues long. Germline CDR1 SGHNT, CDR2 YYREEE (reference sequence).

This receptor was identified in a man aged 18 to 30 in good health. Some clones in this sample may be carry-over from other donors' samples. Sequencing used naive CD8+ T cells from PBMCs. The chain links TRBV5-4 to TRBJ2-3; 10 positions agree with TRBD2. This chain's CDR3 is CASSFLTSGYTDTQYF. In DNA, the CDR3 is TGTGCCAGCAGCTTTTTGACTAGCGGGTACACAGATACGCAGTATTTT.